Listed here are 28 T cell receptor beta chains from one sample, sequenced in a study of CD8 T cells in Susac syndrome. Random hexamers primed reverse transcription of about 0.5 to 1 ug RNA. TCRdb independently ran MiXCR on the immunoSEQ multiplex PCR reads; one entry per CDR3 protein. There are about 19,000 distinct CDR3 sequences in the sample; 85% to 95% occur only once, and over 0.2% lies in the top ten. Sequencing used CD8+ T cells from PBMCs. Receptors originate from a human donor in good health.

The V call is TRBV10-2, the J call TRBJ2-5; tentatively, D is TRBD1 or TRBD2 (5 bases each). Trimming left V 3 bases short and J 4 bases short, with 12 bases between. Germline V gene lookup returns CDR1 WSHSY and CDR2 SAAADI. The CDR3 runs 14 residues. The DNA of the CDR3 is TGCGCCAGCAGTGAAGTCCGGGGCACAGAGACCCAGTACTTC. It translates to CASSEVRGTETQYF.

This chain links TRBV24-1 with TRBJ2-1; 7 bases are shared with TRBD1. V lost 3 bases, J lost 2 bases, and 6 bases stayed unmatched. Germline loops: CDR1 KGHDR, CDR2 SFDVKD. CDR3 length: 16 amino acids. The CDR3 sequence: CATSDPTGTTYNEQFF. DNA for the CDR3: TGTGCCACCAGTGATCCGACAGGGACCACCTACAATGAGCAGTTCTTC.

The J gene is TRBJ2-3, the V gene TRBV27; no definite D call. The CDR3 has 14 amino acids. V lost 5 bases and J 0 bases, leaving 9 bases between the germline ends. The germline V gene has CDR1 MNHEY and CDR2 SMNVEV (reference sequence). The CDR3 region has the DNA TGTGCCAGCAGTCCCCCACAGAGCACAGATACGCAGTATTTT. Its protein is CASSPPQSTDTQYF.

The chain is built from TRBV12-3 or TRBV12-4 and TRBJ2-1; 9 bases agree with TRBD1. The CDR3 is 16 residues long. The V and J ends lost 7 bases and 7 bases, in that order; junction bases with no gene match: 14. This CDR3 reads CASTPRDRVLGNEQFF. The CDR3 nucleotides read TGTGCCAGCACCCCCCGGGACAGGGTCCTTGGTAATGAGCAGTTCTTC.

CDR3 amino acids: CASSIGSGAGNTIYF. Here the CDR3 DNA reads TGTGCCAGTAGTATTGGATCGGGAGCTGGAAACACCATATATTTT. The chain employs TRBV19 and TRBJ1-3; no firm D call. The CDR3 has 15 residues. Germline lookup yields CDR1 LNHDA and CDR2 SQIVND (reference sequence). V dropped 3 bases and J dropped 2 bases, with 11 bases sitting between them.

The sample holds one count of this clonotype. The chain joins TRBV13 to TRBJ2-4, with unresolved D. Germline V gives CDR1 PRHDT, CDR2 FYEKMQ (reference sequence). The CDR3 length is 17 residues. Trimming removed 4 bases at V and 2 bases at J, with 18 bases between. DNA for the CDR3: TGTGCCAGCAGCTCAAGAGACTGGGTAATTACCAAAAACATTCAGTACTTC. This encodes CASSSRDWVITKNIQYF.

The chain employs TRBV27 and TRBJ1-1, with D maybe TRBD1 (6 bases). The CDR3 spans 16 residues. Deletions cut 6 bases from V and 1 base from J, with 18 bases between. Germline V gene data show CDR1 as MNHEY and CDR2 as SMNVEV (reference sequence). The DNA of the CDR3 is TGTGCCAGCAGCCCCCTCCGGGCAGGGGCGAACACTGAAGCTTTCTTT. It codes for CASSPLRAGANTEAFF.

This clonotype appeared once. A junction boundary mismatches the germline segment, possibly from a read error. The V call is TRBV12-3 or TRBV12-4, the J call TRBJ2-7; D is ambiguous. CDR3 size: 14 residues. The chain's CDR3 is CASSFQAVAYEQHF. The CDR3 DNA follows: TGTGCCAGCAGTTTCCAGGCAGTAGCCTACGAGCAGCACTTC.

V is TRBV12-3 or TRBV12-4 and J is TRBJ2-3; D is uncertain. The CDR3 has 18 residues. The V gene lost 3 bases and the J gene lost 1 base, with 20 bases spanning the gap. The CDR3 spells CASSFRPGLETGTDTQYF. CDR3 DNA: TGTGCCAGCAGTTTTCGCCCTGGGCTAGAAACGGGCACAGATACGCAGTATTTT.

CDR3 protein: CASRDNTEAFF. Here the CDR3 DNA reads TGTGCCAGCAGGGACAATACTGAAGCTTTCTTT. The V call is TRBV2, the J call TRBJ1-1; D may be TRBD1 (5 bases). The CDR3 consists of 11 residues. Germline V gives CDR1 SNHLY, CDR2 FYNNEI. Trimming left V 6 bases short and J 5 bases short, with 7 bases between.

This sequence joins TRBV19 and TRBJ2-7, with TRBD1 as a possible D gene (6 bases). The CDR3 extends over 13 amino acids. Trimming removed 8 bases from V and 3 bases from J, with 14 bases in between. Germline values: CDR1 LNHDA, CDR2 SQIVND (reference sequence). The CDR3 loop is CASAPGQDYEQYF. In DNA form, the CDR3 reads TGTGCCAGTGCACCGGGACAAGACTACGAGCAGTACTTC.

The chain employs TRBV13 and TRBJ2-3, with TRBD2 identical over 8 bases. The trim removed 7 bases at V and 5 bases at J, leaving 11 bases unmatched. The V gene's germline CDR1 is PRHDT and CDR2 FYEKMQ (reference sequence). The CDR3 is 15 residues long. The DNA for the CDR3 is TGTGCCAGCACCCGACCAGCGGGAGTCGAAGATACGCAGTATTTT. It encodes CASTRPAGVEDTQYF.

The chain links TRBV4-2 to TRBJ1-1; D possibly corresponds to TRBD1 (6 bases). V lost 1 base, J lost 0 bases, and 12 bases lay in between. The CDR3 runs to 16 residues. The germline gives CDR1 LGHNA, CDR2 YNFKEQ. The CDR3 reads CASSQAGYRVNTEAFF. Here the CDR3 DNA reads TGTGCCAGCAGCCAAGCTGGATACAGGGTGAACACTGAAGCTTTCTTT.

The DNA for the CDR3 is TGCGCCAGCAGCCAAGAAGGAGGGGCGGGAGCCGCCTACAATGAGCAGTTCTTC. Protein sequence: CASSQEGGAGAAYNEQFF. The chain carries TRBV4-3 and TRBJ2-1; 7 positions agree with TRBD2. Germline CDR1 and CDR2: LGHNA and YSLEER. The CDR3 loop spans 18 amino acids. The V segment lost 0 bases and the J segment 2 bases; nucleotides outside the gene matches: 10.

This chain joins TRBV7-8 and TRBJ2-3; D remains ambiguous. There are 15 residues in the CDR3. The ends were cut back, 8 bases at V and 2 bases at J, with 17 bases in the middle. Germline V CDR1 and CDR2: SGHVS, FQNEAQ. In DNA form, the CDR3 reads TGTGCCAGCGGCCAGGTGGTAGGAATCACAGATACGCAGTATTTT. This encodes CASGQVVGITDTQYF. The complete variable domain, with remaining parts taken from reference TRBV7-8 and TRBJ2-3, reads GAGVSQSPRYKVAKRGQDVALRCDPISGHVSLFWYQQALGQGPEFLTYFQNEAQLDKSGLPSDRFFAERPEGSVSTLKIQRTQQEDSAVYLCASGQVVGITDTQYFGPGTRLTVL.

V is TRBV13 and J is TRBJ1-5, with 8 nucleotides matching TRBD1. This CDR3 is 17 amino acids long. Germline V gene lookup returns CDR1 PRHDT and CDR2 FYEKMQ (reference sequence). The junction had 14 bases not matched to a gene; V was cut back by 4 bases and J by 6 bases. The CDR3: CASSSLMEQGAGQPQHF. The CDR3 DNA follows: TGTGCCAGCAGCTCCCTCATGGAGCAGGGGGCCGGTCAGCCCCAGCATTTT.

The chain uses TRBV13 and TRBJ2-5, with TRBD2 as a possible D gene (6 bases). This CDR3 has 15 residues. Germline CDR1 is PRHDT and CDR2 is FYEKMQ (reference sequence). V was cut by 5 bases and J by 2 bases, with 15 bases left in between. CDR3 DNA sequence: TGTGCCAGCAGCGGCCGGGACTCTTGGCAAGAGACCCAGTACTTC. Translation: CASSGRDSWQETQYF. Based on the CDR3 plus reference TRBV13 and TRBJ2-5, the full variable domain is AAGVIQSPRHLIKEKRETATLKCYPIPRHDTVYWYQQGPGQDPQFLISFYEKMQSDKGSIPDRFSAQQFSDYHSELNMSSLELGDSALYFCASSGRDSWQETQYFGPGTRLLVL.

The gene calls are TRBV27 and TRBJ2-5; D is unresolved. Trimming left V 3 bases short and J 4 bases short, with 12 bases between. From germline, CDR1 is MNHEY and CDR2 SMNVEV (reference sequence). The CDR3 spans 14 residues. DNA for the CDR3: TGTGCCAGCAGTTTCGTCCCGTTGGGAGAGACCCAGTACTTC. Translating gives CASSFVPLGETQYF.

The chain links TRBV6-5 to TRBJ2-2; perhaps TRBD1 as D (5 bases). The CDR3 is 15 amino acids. The V gene's germline CDR1 is MNHEY and CDR2 SVGAGI. The V end was cut by 5 bases, the J end by 1 base, with 11 bases between. CDR3 in amino acids: CASSLGQGNTGELFF. The CDR3 DNA reads TGTGCCAGCAGTCTAGGGCAGGGGAACACCGGGGAGCTGTTTTTT.

V and J are TRBV3-1 and TRBJ1-1; D remains ambiguous. CDR1 is LGHDT and CDR2 is YNNKEL in the germline V gene (reference sequence). The CDR3 runs to 16 residues. Trimming removed 4 bases at V and 5 bases at J, with 20 bases between. For the CDR3, the DNA is TGTGCCAGCAGCCCGCAAGAAATAATGTGGGGAACTGAAGCTTTCTTT. This sequence encodes CASSPQEIMWGTEAFF.

The chain is built from TRBV27 and TRBJ2-4, with no clear D. Trimming cost V 4 bases and J 4 bases, with 8 bases left between them. The CDR3 has 13 amino acids. Germline V lookup: CDR1 MNHEY, CDR2 SMNVEV (reference sequence). The CDR3 loop is CASSSENKNIQYF. The CDR3, as DNA: TGTGCCAGCAGTTCAGAGAATAAAAACATTCAGTACTTC.

The CDR3 DNA follows: TGCGCCAGCAGCTTCGAGCGGGGAACCCACAATGAGCAGTTCTTC. Translated: CASSFERGTHNEQFF. The chain links TRBV5-1 to TRBJ2-1; 7 nucleotides match TRBD2. J lost 5 bases, V lost 2 bases, and 7 bases had no gene match. CDR3 length: 15 residues. In germline, CDR1 is SGHRS, CDR2 YFSETQ.

The V call is TRBV29-1, the J call TRBJ2-3; 7 nucleotides align to TRBD1. This CDR3 region has 15 residues. Unmatched junction bases numbered 10, after V lost 7 bases and J lost 0 bases. Germline V gene lookup returns CDR1 SQVTM and CDR2 ANQGSEA. Written as DNA, the CDR3 is TGCAGCGGGCATGGGACAGACTCTAGCACAGATACGCAGTATTTT. Encoded protein: CSGHGTDSSTDTQYF.

The chain carries TRBV27 and TRBJ2-7; the D gene is possibly TRBD2 (6 bases). CDR3 length: 14 residues. The germline CDR1 and CDR2 sequences are MNHEY and SMNVEV (reference sequence). V was shortened by 1 base and J by 1 base, with 8 bases between the two germline ends. CDR3 region: CASSLWAGSYEQYF. CDR3 nucleotide sequence: TGTGCCAGCAGTTTATGGGCGGGATCCTACGAGCAGTACTTC.

This sequence joins TRBV6-1 and TRBJ2-1, with D possibly TRBD2 on 5 matching bases. There are 14 residues in the CDR3. Germline V gene data show CDR1 as MNHNS and CDR2 as SASEGT. V lost 7 bases and J 0 bases, leaving 10 bases between the germline ends. In nucleotides, the CDR3 is TGTGCCAGCACTCAAGCGGTCTCCTACAATGAGCAGTTCTTC. This gives the protein CASTQAVSYNEQFF.

The chain combines TRBV23-1 with TRBJ2-7, with 8 positions matching TRBD1. TRBV23-1 belongs to the ORF category, with a function that is uncertain. The ends lost 4 bases at V and 0 bases at J; junction bases unmatched: 5. The CDR3 is 15 residues long. The CDR3 region is CASSLTGDSSYEQYV. The DNA of the CDR3 is TGCGCCAGCAGTCTGACAGGGGACAGCTCCTACGAGCAGTACGTC.

The chain has TRBV7-9 and TRBJ2-4; 10 nucleotides align to TRBD1. Germline lookup yields CDR1 SEHNR and CDR2 FQNEAQ (reference sequence). J was trimmed by 1 base and V by 4 bases; bases with no gene match: 7. There are 17 residues in the CDR3. The CDR3 DNA sequence: TGTGCCAGCAGCTCCTCGCGACAGGGGGCCGCCAAAAACATTCAGTACTTC. Protein sequence: CASSSSRQGAAKNIQYF.

This clonotype was detected once. The rearrangement joins TRBV28 to TRBJ2-3, with D possibly matching TRBD2 (6 bases). Germline V lookup: CDR1 MDHEN, CDR2 SYDVKM. The length of the CDR3 is 14 residues. The ends were cut back, 7 bases at V and 5 bases at J, with 16 bases in the middle. The CDR3 sequence: CASTIVGSGDTQYF. As DNA, the CDR3 is TGTGCCAGCACAATCGTCGGGAGCGGAGATACGCAGTATTTT.